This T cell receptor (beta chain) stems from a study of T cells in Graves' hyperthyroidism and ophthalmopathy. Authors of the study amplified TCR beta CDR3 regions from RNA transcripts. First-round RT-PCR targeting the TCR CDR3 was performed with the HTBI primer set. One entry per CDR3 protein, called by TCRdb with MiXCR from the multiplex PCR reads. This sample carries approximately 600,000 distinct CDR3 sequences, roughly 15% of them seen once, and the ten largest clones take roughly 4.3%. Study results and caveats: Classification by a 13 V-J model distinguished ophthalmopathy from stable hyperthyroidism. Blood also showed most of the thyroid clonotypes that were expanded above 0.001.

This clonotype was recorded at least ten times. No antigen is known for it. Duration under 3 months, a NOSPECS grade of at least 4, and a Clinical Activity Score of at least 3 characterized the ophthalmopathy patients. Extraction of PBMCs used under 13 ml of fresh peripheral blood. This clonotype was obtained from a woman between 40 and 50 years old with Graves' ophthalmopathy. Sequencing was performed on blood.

DNA for the CDR3: TGTGCCAGCAGCTTTAGCGACGAGGCGTACGAGCAGTACTTC. Protein: CASSFSDEAYEQYF. This chain joins TRBV11-2 and TRBJ2-7, with a tentative D call TRBD2 (5 bases). The V gene lost 3 bases and the J gene lost 4 bases, with 13 bases spanning the gap. Germline lookup yields CDR1 SGHAT and CDR2 FQNNGV. This CDR3 is built from 14 residues.